These T cell receptor beta chains were read from a single sample in a study of blood T cell repertoires in COVID-19. Profiling relied on immunoSEQ multiplex PCR, and the TCRdb table lists in-frame clones only, not all of them. The sample lists about 220,000 clones, around 90% occurring once. The sequencing input was PBMCs or T cells enriched from blood (not recorded which). These receptors were obtained from a man under 40 who had been exposed to COVID-19. Both conserved end residues are part of each CDR3. D genes are given only for firm matches. Only part of the rows carry a size: once, few, many, or a class if the clone is expanded.

d_gene,abundance,j_gene,v_gene,CDR3nt,CDR3aa
-,once,TRBJ2-7,TRBV7-6,TGTGCCAGCAGCTTAGACGGGGGTAGGATCAACGAGCAGTACTTC,CASSLDGGRINEQYF
-,-,TRBJ1-1,TRBV6-1,TGTGCCAGCAGTGAACGGGCAGGGGTGAACACTGAAGCTTTCTTT,CASSERAGVNTEAFF
-,-,TRBJ1-6,TRBV7-2,TGTGCCAGCAGCTCCCGACAGGACCTAAGGAGCTCCTATAATTCACCCCTCCACTTT,CASSSRQDLRSSYNSPLHF
TRBD2,-,TRBJ2-3,TRBV5-4,TGTGCCAGCAGCCCCCAAGGACTAGCGGGGGCCGACACAGATACGCAGTATTTT,CASSPQGLAGADTDTQYF
-,-,TRBJ1-1,TRBV11-2,TGTGCCAGCAGCCCACGATCTCGAGCCGAAGCTTTCTTT,CASSPRSRAEAFF
TRBD2,-,TRBJ2-3,TRBV4-2,TGTGCCAGCAGCGTCTTAGCGGGGCGGGTTTCAGATACGCAGTATTTT,CASSVLAGRVSDTQYF
TRBD1,-,TRBJ1-2,TRBV29-1,TGCAGCGTGGACCACAGGGGCTATGGCTACACCTTC,CSVDHRGYGYTF
TRBD1,-,TRBJ1-2,TRBV5-4,TGTGCCAGCAGTATTGGGACAGGGGTAGGCTACACCTTC,CASSIGTGVGYTF
TRBD1,-,TRBJ2-4,TRBV4-3,TGCGCCAGCAGCGCCCGGGACAGGGGCGGGGACATTCAGTACTTC,CASSARDRGGDIQYF
TRBD2,-,TRBJ2-7,TRBV6-2/TRBV6-3,TGTGCCAGCAGTTACGTGACTAGCGGTTCCTACGAGCAGTACTTC,CASSYVTSGSYEQYF
TRBD2,-,TRBJ2-5,TRBV4-1,TGCGCCAGCAGCCAAGAAACTAGCGGGGGACCACAAGAGACCCAGTACTTC,CASSQETSGGPQETQYF
-,once,TRBJ1-6,TRBV19,TGTGCCAGTAGGAACAGGAATTATAATTCACCCCTCCACTTT,CASRNRNYNSPLHF
TRBD1,-,TRBJ1-2,TRBV19,TGTGCCAGTAGTATAGGGGACAGCAACTATGGCTACACCTTC,CASSIGDSNYGYTF
-,-,TRBJ2-3,TRBV18,TGTGCCAGCTCACCTGAGGCAGATACGCAGTATTTT,CASSPEADTQYF
TRBD2,-,TRBJ2-5,TRBV5-5,TGTGCCAGCAGCTTACTAGAGCAGGGAGGGGAGACCCAGTACTTC,CASSLLEQGGETQYF
-,once,TRBJ2-5,TRBV7-9,TGTGCCAGCACTGCGTTGGACCAAGAGACCCAGTACTTC,CASTALDQETQYF
-,-,TRBJ2-5,TRBV4-1,TGCGCCAGCAGCCATCGAGGGCCGGAAGAGACCCAGTACTTC,CASSHRGPEETQYF